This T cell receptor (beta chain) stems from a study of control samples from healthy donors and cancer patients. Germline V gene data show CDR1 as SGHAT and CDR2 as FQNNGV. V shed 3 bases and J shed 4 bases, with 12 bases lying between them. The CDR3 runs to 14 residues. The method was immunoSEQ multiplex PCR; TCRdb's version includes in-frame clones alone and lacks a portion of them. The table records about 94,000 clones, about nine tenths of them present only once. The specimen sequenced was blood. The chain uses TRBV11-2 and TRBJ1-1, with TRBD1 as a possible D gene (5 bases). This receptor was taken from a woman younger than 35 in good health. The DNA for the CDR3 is TGTGCCAGCAGCTTCACAGGAGGAGTCACTGAAGCTTTCTTT. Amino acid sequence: CASSFTGGVTEAFF.